One and the same sample provided the 6 T cell receptor beta chains below, sequenced in a study of T-cell memory formation after mild COVID-19. Each CDR3 protein gets one entry after TCRdb re-called the 5' RACE reads with MiXCR. The sample records 40,000 to 45,000 distinct CDR3 sequences, more than 7% being singletons. Sequencing was carried out using PBMCs or a T cell subset sorted from them (not recorded which). All receptors derive from a man aged 18-30 years who had mild COVID-19 (a few samples of this study predate the infection). Cell type and time point are not known.

The gene calls are TRBV11-2 and TRBJ2-4, with 7 bases fitting TRBD2. J lost 4 bases, V lost 7 bases, and 7 bases had no gene match. Germline V gene data show CDR1 as SGHAT and CDR2 as FQNNGV. This CDR3 is 14 amino acids long. This CDR3 is CASTPWGGKNIQYF. The DNA for the CDR3 is TGTGCCAGCACCCCCTGGGGGGGGAAAAACATTCAGTACTTC.

The sample holds many counts of this clonotype. The chain recombines TRBV12-3 or TRBV12-4 with TRBJ2-3, with D perhaps TRBD1 (6 bases). The V and J ends lost 7 bases and 6 bases respectively, with 17 bases between them. The CDR3 extends over 14 amino acids. The CDR3 DNA sequence: TGTGCCAGCACCACGGACAGCCAGCGGGATACGCAGTATTTT. Amino acid sequence: CASTTDSQRDTQYF.

This clonotype appeared a few times. The gene calls are TRBV6-5 and TRBJ2-3, with D perhaps TRBD2 (5 bases). Germline V lookup: CDR1 MNHEY, CDR2 SVGAGI. Trimming removed 6 bases from V and 6 bases from J, with 19 bases in between. The CDR3 runs 15 residues. Here the CDR3 DNA reads TGTGCCAGCAGGGACCGGGGATTTGAGTCGGATACGCAGTATTTT. Its translation: CASRDRGFESDTQYF.

The chain couples TRBV10-3 to TRBJ1-2; tentative D call: TRBD1 (6 bases). The length of the CDR3 is 11 residues. Germline assignment: CDR1 ENHRY and CDR2 SYGVKD. The V end lost 8 bases, the J end lost 8 bases, and 12 bases lay between the germline ends. CDR3 protein: CAILGQTGYTF. Here the CDR3 DNA reads TGTGCCATCCTTGGACAGACCGGCTACACCTTC.

This chain links TRBV18 with TRBJ2-5; no firm D call. Germline V gives CDR1 KGHSH, CDR2 LQKENI. Trimming left V 1 base short and J 1 base short, with 7 bases between. The CDR3 is 14 residues long. CDR3 loop: CASSPRQFQETQYF. The CDR3 coding sequence is TGTGCCAGCTCACCACGTCAGTTCCAAGAGACCCAGTACTTC.

This clonotype was detected a few times. The chain couples TRBV10-3 to TRBJ1-1; D possibly corresponds to TRBD1 (6 bases). The CDR3 runs 13 residues. CDR1 is ENHRY, CDR2 SYGVKD, per germline. Trimming shortened V by 9 bases and J by 1 base, and 12 bases separated the two germline ends. The CDR3 bases are TGTGCCATTCGCGGGACACCGAACACTGAAGCTTTCTTT. Its protein product is CAIRGTPNTEAFF.